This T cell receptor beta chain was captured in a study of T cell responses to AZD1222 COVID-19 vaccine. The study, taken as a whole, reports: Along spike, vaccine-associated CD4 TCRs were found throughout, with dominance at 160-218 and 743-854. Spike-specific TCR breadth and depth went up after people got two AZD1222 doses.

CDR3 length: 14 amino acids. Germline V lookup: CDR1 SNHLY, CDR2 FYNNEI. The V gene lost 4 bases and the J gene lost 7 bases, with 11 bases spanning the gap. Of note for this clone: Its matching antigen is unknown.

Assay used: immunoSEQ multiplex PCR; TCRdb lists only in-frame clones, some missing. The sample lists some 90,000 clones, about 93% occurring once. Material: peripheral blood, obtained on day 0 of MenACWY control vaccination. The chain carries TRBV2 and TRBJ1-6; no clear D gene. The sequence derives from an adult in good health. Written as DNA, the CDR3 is TGTGCCAGCAGTGTAGAGGGCTTGAATTCACCCCTCCACTTT. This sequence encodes CASSVEGLNSPLHF.